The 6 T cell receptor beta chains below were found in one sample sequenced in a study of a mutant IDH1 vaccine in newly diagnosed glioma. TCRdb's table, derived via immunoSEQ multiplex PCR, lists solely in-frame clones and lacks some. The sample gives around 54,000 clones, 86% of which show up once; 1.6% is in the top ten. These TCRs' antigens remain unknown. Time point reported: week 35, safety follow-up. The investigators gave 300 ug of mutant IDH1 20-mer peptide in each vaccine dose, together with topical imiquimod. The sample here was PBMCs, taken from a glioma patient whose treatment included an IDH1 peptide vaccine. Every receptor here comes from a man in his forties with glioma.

CDR3 nucleotide sequence: TGCGCCAGCAGCTTTGTGTCAGAGGGGACTGAAGCTTTCTTT. It is translated as CASSFVSEGTEAFF. The rearrangement uses TRBV5-1 and TRBJ1-1; a possible D gene is TRBD1 (5 bases). CDR3 size: 14 residues. Trimming cost V 2 bases and J 5 bases, with 13 bases left between them. Germline-derived CDR1 and CDR2 are SGHRS and YFSETQ.

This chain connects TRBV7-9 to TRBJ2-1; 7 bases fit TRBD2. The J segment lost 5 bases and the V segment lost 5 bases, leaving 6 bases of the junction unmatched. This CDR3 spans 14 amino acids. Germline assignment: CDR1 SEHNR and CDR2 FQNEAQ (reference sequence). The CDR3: CASSINLADNEQFF. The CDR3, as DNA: TGTGCCAGCAGCATAAATCTAGCGGACAATGAGCAGTTCTTC.

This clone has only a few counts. The CDR3 DNA sequence: TGTGCCAGCAGCCGGTGGGCCCCTGGAAACACCATATATTTT. Protein: CASSRWAPGNTIYF. The chain joins TRBV14 to TRBJ1-3; no reliable D call. CDR1 is SGHDN, CDR2 FVKESK, per germline. V lost 4 bases and J lost 2, with 9 bases in between. This CDR3 has 14 residues.

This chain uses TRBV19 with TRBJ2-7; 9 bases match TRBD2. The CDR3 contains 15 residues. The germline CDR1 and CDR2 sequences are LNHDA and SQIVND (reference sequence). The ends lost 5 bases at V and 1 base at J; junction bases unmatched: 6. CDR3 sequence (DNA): TGTGCCAGTAGTGTAAGCGGGAGGATATCCTACGAGCAGTACTTC. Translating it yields CASSVSGRISYEQYF.

CDR3 DNA: TGTGCCAGCCAGGGGCAGGGGGCAGGGGAGCAGTACTTC. Its translation is CASQGQGAGEQYF. This chain uses TRBV27 with TRBJ2-7, with 8 bases that match TRBD1. V gave up 8 bases and J gave up 7 bases; unmatched junction bases: 10. This CDR3 has 13 residues. Germline V CDR1 and CDR2: MNHEY, SMNVEV (reference sequence).

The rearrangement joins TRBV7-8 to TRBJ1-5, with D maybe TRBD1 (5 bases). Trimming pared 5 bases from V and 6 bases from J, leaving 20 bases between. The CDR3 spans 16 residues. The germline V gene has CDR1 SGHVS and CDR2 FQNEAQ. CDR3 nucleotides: TGTGCCAGCAGCCAAAGGGGCCTCGGAGTGGGTCAGCCCCAGCATTTT. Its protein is CASSQRGLGVGQPQHF.